The clone carrying this T cell receptor (beta chain) came up a few times. Treatment of any kind had been given to no patient before thyroid surgery. TCRdb re-called clones via MiXCR from the PCR reads. The data hold about 18,000 clones, with 30% to 40% observed a single time. This entry is derived from a study of metastatic and nonmetastatic thyroid tumors. Trimming removed 8 bases from V and 0 bases from J, with 13 bases in between. The CDR3 has 14 amino acids. The germline CDR1 and CDR2 sequences are MDHEN and SYDVKM. The clonotype originates from a male donor with papillary thyroid cancer or a benign thyroid nodule (not recorded which). Some clones in this sample may be carry-over from other donors' samples. Sequenced input: tumor tissue. V usage is TRBV28 and J usage is TRBJ1-1; no clear D gene. The CDR3 sequence: CASGRRIMNTEAFF. The CDR3 DNA reads TGTGCCAGCGGACGACGGATTATGAACACTGAAGCTTTCTTT.